Listed below are T cell receptor beta chains from one sample, sequenced in a study of metastatic and nonmetastatic thyroid tumors. Via MiXCR, TCRdb re-called the PCR reads. The sample consists of roughly 13,000 clones, roughly 29% of them appearing once. The sequencing sample was made of tumor tissue. The receptor source for this set is a female donor with papillary thyroid cancer or a benign thyroid nodule (not recorded which). Some clones in this sample may be carry-over from other donors' samples. CDR3s include the opening cysteine and the closing phenylalanine or tryptophan. D genes are given only for firm matches. Clone size is shown for a subset of rows, as once, few, many or a class of expanded clone.

few TRBJ1-2 TRBV15 NA TGTGCCACCAGTCGCCCGAGGCGAAAGAGTGGCTACACCTTC CATSRPRRKSGYTF
many TRBJ1-1 TRBV30 NA TGTGCCTGGAGTGGCCGGAGGACTGAAGCTTTCTTT CAWSGRRTEAFF
medium-sized TRBJ2-2 TRBV11-3 NA TGTGCCAGCAGCTTCAAAAACACCGGGGAGCTGTTTTTT CASSFKNTGELFF
NA TRBJ1-1 TRBV11-1 TRBD1 TGTGCCAGCAGCTTGGGGGACAGGGGGACTGAAGCTTTCTTT CASSLGDRGTEAFF
medium-sized TRBJ1-6 TRBV28 NA TGTGCCAGCGTCGGGGGGGGAGATTCACCCCTCCACTTT CASVGGGDSPLHF
NA TRBJ2-1 TRBV7-3 NA TGTGCCAGCAGCCCAGGGAATCGAGCTAATGAGCAGTTCTTC CASSPGNRANEQFF
NA TRBJ1-1 TRBV6-5 NA TGTGCCAGCAGTTACCCTGGTATTTTTAAGTCGATGAACACTGAAGCTTTCTTT CASSYPGIFKSMNTEAFF
many TRBJ2-5 TRBV11-2 NA TGTGCCAGCAGCTTAGTGAGTACCCAAGAGACCCAGTACTTC CASSLVSTQETQYF
NA TRBJ2-3 TRBV6-2/TRBV6-3 TRBD2 TGTGCCACCGCCGTCAGGACCGGGACTAGCGGCGGCACAGATACGCAGTATTTT CATAVRTGTSGGTDTQYF
many TRBJ2-3 TRBV5-4 TRBD1 TGTGCCAGCAAATCTCAGGGGGCTGCAGATACGCAGTATTTT CASKSQGAADTQYF
many TRBJ1-2 TRBV10-2 TRBD1 TGCGCCACCCACCCCGGGACAGGGGACTACACCTTC CATHPGTGDYTF
many TRBJ2-1 TRBV15 TRBD1 TGTGCCACCAGCGATAAAACAGGGGGTAGATTGAATGAGCAGTTCTTC CATSDKTGGRLNEQFF
many TRBJ2-1 TRBV10-2 TRBD1 TGCGCCAGCAGTGACCGGGACAGGGCGGAGACATACAATGAGCAGTTCTTC CASSDRDRAETYNEQFF
NA TRBJ2-2 TRBV20-1 TRBD2 TGCAGTGCTAGTCCCCCCTGGGGGACTAGCGGGAACGTTTACACCGGGGAGCTGTTTTTT CSASPPWGTSGNVYTGELFF
NA TRBJ1-2 TRBV30 NA TGTGCCTGGAGTGTAAGGTCGGGGAATGGCTACACCTTC CAWSVRSGNGYTF
NA TRBJ2-7 TRBV6-2/TRBV6-3 TRBD2 TGTGCCAGCAGCCCCTCCGGGGGCGGGAGGCCCTACGAGCAGTACTTC CASSPSGGGRPYEQYF
NA TRBJ1-2 TRBV2 NA TGTGCCAGCAGTCCTGGTACGGCCCTTAACTATGGCTACACCTTC CASSPGTALNYGYTF
NA TRBJ1-2 TRBV9 TRBD1 TGTGCCAGCAGCGAACAGGGGTCCTATGGCTACACCTTC CASSEQGSYGYTF
many TRBJ2-6 TRBV10-3 NA TGTGCCATCAGTGAGTCGAATAGTGCAACTGGGGCCAACGTCCTGACTTTC CAISESNSATGANVLTF
many TRBJ1-6 TRBV4-2 NA TGTGCCAGCAGCCAAGAAAAGCGAATTTTCGCCCTCCACTTT CASSQEKRIFALHF
medium-sized TRBJ1-5 TRBV6-1 NA TGTGCCAGCACCCTCCCCACAGGGCCAAATCAGCCCCAGCATTTT CASTLPTGPNQPQHF
NA TRBJ1-1 TRBV30 NA TGTGCCTGGAAGGCGGATAGGGGGGGATTGAACACTGAAGCTTTCTTT CAWKADRGGLNTEAFF
medium-sized TRBJ2-7 TRBV7-8 TRBD1 TGTGCCAGCAGCCGAACAGGGGCCGAGCAGTACTTC CASSRTGAEQYF